This entry lists 10 T cell receptor beta chains sequenced from one sample in a study of blood T cells in healthy people across ages. A second PCR of roughly 7 to 11 cycles used a sample-barcoded 5' primer and a J-beta primer mix. Using its own MiXCR run on the 5' RACE reads, TCRdb lists one record per CDR3 protein. The sample yields around 800,000 distinct CDR3 sequences, more than 25% seen once. The sample was also reused in another study, on T cells of mothers and their children.

What was sequenced was blood. These receptors were taken from a boy younger than 18 in good health.

V gene TRBV12-3 or TRBV12-4 combines with J gene TRBJ1-5, with 7 bases matching TRBD1. The V segment lost 6 bases and the J segment 4 bases; nucleotides outside the gene matches: 3. The CDR3 loop spans 13 amino acids. The CDR3 spells CASRGTVNQPQHF. The CDR3 bases are TGTGCCAGCAGGGGGACAGTAAATCAGCCCCAGCATTTT.

The rearrangement links TRBV14 to TRBJ1-4, with D possibly matching TRBD1 (5 bases). CDR1 SGHDN and CDR2 FVKESK come from the germline V gene. Trimming left V 0 bases short and J 8 bases short, with 25 bases between. The CDR3 totals 19 residues. The DNA of the CDR3 is TGTGCCAGCAGCCAAGAGTGGGGAAAAGTTGACAGAGTGGAGGAAAAACTGTTTTTT. The encoded protein is CASSQEWGKVDRVEEKLFF.

V usage is TRBV12-3 or TRBV12-4 and J usage is TRBJ2-7; perhaps TRBD1 as D (6 bases). The CDR3 is made up of 15 amino acids. Trimming took off 5 bases at V and 2 bases at J, with 16 bases between the two ends. The DNA of the CDR3 is TGTGCCAGCAGTCCCGTGGGGGCCAGGACCTACGAGCAGTACTTC. This sequence encodes CASSPVGARTYEQYF.

This clonotype was counted a few times. The rearrangement joins TRBV2 to TRBJ2-3; D perhaps matches TRBD1 (6 bases). V was trimmed by 6 bases and J by 2 bases, leaving 9 bases between them. The germline gives CDR1 SNHLY, CDR2 FYNNEI. CDR3 size: 13 residues. The CDR3 DNA follows: TGTGCCAGCAGAGGGGACAACACAGATACGCAGTATTTT. Amino acids: CASRGDNTDTQYF.

This sequence joins TRBV12-3 or TRBV12-4 and TRBJ1-2, with 9 bases matching TRBD1. With V trimmed by 4 bases and J by 12 bases, 9 bases remained unmatched. The length of the CDR3 is 13 residues. The CDR3 region has the DNA TGTGCCAGCAGTTACGGGACAGGGAGGTTTGACACCTTC. It encodes CASSYGTGRFDTF.

This clonotype was picked up a small number of times. The chain combines TRBV4-1 with TRBJ1-2, with D unclear. CDR1 is MGHRA, CDR2 YSYEKL, per germline. Trimming shortened V by 3 bases and J by 7 bases, and 15 bases separated the two germline ends. The CDR3 totals 14 residues. The CDR3 spells CASSHDPSLVGYTF. The CDR3, as DNA: TGCGCCAGCAGCCACGACCCATCGCTGGTTGGCTACACCTTC.

In DNA, the CDR3 is TGCGCCAGCAGCGCCCAGGGGCGCTTCTCCTACGAGCAGTACTTC. The encoded protein is CASSAQGRFSYEQYF. This chain joins TRBV5-1 and TRBJ2-7, with a tentative D call TRBD1 (6 bases). With 4 bases removed from V and 0 bases from J, the gap between germline ends came to 14 bases. CDR1 SGHRS and CDR2 YFSETQ come from the germline V gene. The CDR3 is 15 amino acids.

This clonotype showed up just a few times. The V gene is TRBV2, the J gene TRBJ2-5; D perhaps matches TRBD1 (6 bases). This CDR3 is 15 amino acids long. Per germline, CDR1 SNHLY and CDR2 FYNNEI. Between the trimmed V and J ends, which lost 1 base and 5 bases, there was a span of 14 bases. The CDR3 bases are TGTGCCAGCAGTGAAGTAGGGCAGGGGCGGGAGACCCAGTACTTC. Translation gives CASSEVGQGRETQYF.

This clonotype has only a few counts. The chain uses TRBV12-3 or TRBV12-4 and TRBJ2-1; D uncertain. V lost 6 bases to trimming and J lost 0 bases, with 12 bases between them. The CDR3 has 15 residues. CDR3 sequence: CASSRTGFSYNEQFF. The DNA of the CDR3 is TGTGCCAGCAGCCGCACGGGTTTCTCCTACAATGAGCAGTTCTTC.

The V and J genes are TRBV3-1 and TRBJ2-2; 8 nucleotides align to TRBD2. Germline CDR1 LGHDT, CDR2 YNNKEL (reference sequence). The CDR3 length is 18 residues. The V segment lost 1 base and the J segment 0 bases; nucleotides outside the gene matches: 7. CDR3 residues: CASSQVPGGMPNTGELFF. The CDR3 DNA reads TGTGCCAGCAGCCAAGTCCCGGGGGGGATGCCGAACACCGGGGAGCTGTTTTTT.